This T cell receptor beta chain is from a study of T-cell memory formation after mild COVID-19. The CDR3 sequence is 13 residues long. Trimming took 3 bases from V and 6 from J; bases not matched to a gene: 5. CDR1 is SGHRS and CDR2 is YFSETQ in the germline V gene. One entry per CDR3 protein results from TCRdb running MiXCR on the 5' RACE reads. The repertoire holds 280,000 or so distinct CDR3 sequences, 8% to 10% seen once, with approximately 23% in the top ten. This clonotype was picked up a small number of times. This receptor was identified in a young man who had mild COVID-19 (a few samples of this study predate the infection). Cell type and time point are not known. The rearrangement links TRBV5-1 to TRBJ1-1; TRBD1 matches 7 bases. The sequencing sample was made of PBMCs or a T cell subset sorted from them (not recorded which). CDR3 amino acids: CASSSWGTAEAFF. For the CDR3, the DNA is TGCGCCAGCAGCTCTTGGGGGACAGCTGAAGCTTTCTTT.